Below are 10 T cell receptor beta chains sequenced from a single sample in a study of CD8 T cells in Susac syndrome. Random hexamers served to reverse transcribe about 0.45 to 1 ug RNA. TCRdb called the immunoSEQ multiplex PCR reads again in MiXCR, with one record for every CDR3 protein. Seen here are hundreds of thousands of distinct CDR3 sequences, just over 90% observed once, and the top ten hold 0.055% to 0.075%. The sequenced material came from CD4+ T cells from PBMCs. The receptors were gathered from a human donor with multiple sclerosis.

The J gene is TRBJ2-7, the V gene TRBV12-3 or TRBV12-4; tentatively, D is TRBD1 (6 bases). The CDR3 loop spans 15 amino acids. Trimming removed 5 bases from V and 5 bases from J, with 19 bases in between. The CDR3 bases are TGTGCCAGCAGTCCCCCGTTACAGGGAGACCACGAGCAGTACTTC. Amino acid sequence: CASSPPLQGDHEQYF.

The genes are TRBV5-1 and TRBJ1-5; no clear D. Trimming took off 4 bases at V and 5 bases at J, with 13 bases between the two ends. The CDR3 loop spans 14 amino acids. Germline V lookup: CDR1 SGHRS, CDR2 YFSETQ. CDR3: CASSTDGNDQPQHF. The CDR3, as DNA: TGCGCCAGCAGCACGGACGGGAACGATCAGCCCCAGCATTTT.

The chain has TRBV10-1 and TRBJ2-7; D is undetermined. In germline, CDR1 is WNHNN, CDR2 SYGVQD (reference sequence). This CDR3 is built from 15 residues. Trimming shortened V by 11 bases and J by 1 base, and 21 bases separated the two germline ends. The CDR3 DNA follows: TGCGCCCGAGGTAATGGTGGCAGGAAATCCTACGAGCAGTACTTC. Translated: CARGNGGRKSYEQYF.

This sequence joins TRBV29-1 and TRBJ2-2; TRBD1 is a possible D gene (6 bases). The CDR3 loop spans 14 amino acids. Trimming pared 4 bases from V and 0 bases from J, leaving 9 bases between. Germline CDR1 SQVTM, CDR2 ANQGSEA. CDR3 DNA: TGCAGCGTTGTAGGGACAACGAACACCGGGGAGCTGTTTTTT. Residues: CSVVGTTNTGELFF.

The chain joins TRBV24-1 to TRBJ2-3, with a weak D call TRBD2 (5 bases). Germline CDR1 is KGHDR and CDR2 is SFDVKD. Trimming removed 5 bases at V and 4 bases at J, with 15 bases between. The CDR3 contains 15 residues. The CDR3: CATSARAPEADTQYF. The CDR3 DNA sequence: TGTGCCACCAGTGCGAGGGCTCCCGAGGCAGATACGCAGTATTTT.

The V gene is TRBV20-1, the J gene TRBJ2-3; a weak D match, TRBD1 (6 bases). CDR1 DFQATT and CDR2 SNEGSKA come from the germline V gene (reference sequence). The V and J ends lost 3 bases and 7 bases respectively, with 20 bases between them. The CDR3 length is 15 residues. The CDR3 sequence: CSASELRQVVHTQYF. CDR3 DNA: TGCAGTGCTAGCGAGCTTCGACAGGTTGTACATACGCAGTATTTT.

This chain joins TRBV6-2 or TRBV6-3 and TRBJ2-3; D is undetermined. Germline loops: CDR1 MNHEY, CDR2 SVGEGT. Trimming pared 5 bases from V and 6 bases from J, leaving 12 bases between. This CDR3 spans 13 amino acids. In DNA, the CDR3 is TGTGCCAGCAGTCCGGATATTCCGGATACGCAGTATTTT. Its translation: CASSPDIPDTQYF.

The table lists this clonotype with a count of one. The chain recombines TRBV7-9 with TRBJ2-3, with D maybe TRBD2 (5 bases). The CDR3 loop spans 15 amino acids. Germline V gene data show CDR1 as SEHNR and CDR2 as FQNEAQ (reference sequence). Trimming stripped 3 bases from V and 2 bases from J, with 12 bases between. The CDR3 here is CASSLSRAPTDTQYF. The CDR3, as DNA: TGTGCCAGCAGCTTGTCGAGGGCCCCCACAGATACGCAGTATTTT.

This clonotype was recorded once. This chain joins TRBV21-1 and TRBJ2-5. TRBV21-1 is noted as a pseudogene. This CDR3 contains 13 residues. The CDR3 reads CASSKRTDGTQYF. CDR3 coding DNA: TGTGCCAGCAGCAAAAGGACGGACGGGACCCAGTACTTC.

V and J are TRBV19 and TRBJ2-1, with D perhaps matching TRBD1 (5 bases). Germline values: CDR1 LNHDA, CDR2 SQIVND (reference sequence). The V end was cut by 3 bases, the J end by 8 bases, with 14 bases between. The CDR3 consists of 14 residues. CDR3 sequence reads: CASSIQGLDDEQFF. As DNA, the CDR3 is TGTGCCAGTAGTATCCAGGGCCTAGATGATGAGCAGTTCTTC.